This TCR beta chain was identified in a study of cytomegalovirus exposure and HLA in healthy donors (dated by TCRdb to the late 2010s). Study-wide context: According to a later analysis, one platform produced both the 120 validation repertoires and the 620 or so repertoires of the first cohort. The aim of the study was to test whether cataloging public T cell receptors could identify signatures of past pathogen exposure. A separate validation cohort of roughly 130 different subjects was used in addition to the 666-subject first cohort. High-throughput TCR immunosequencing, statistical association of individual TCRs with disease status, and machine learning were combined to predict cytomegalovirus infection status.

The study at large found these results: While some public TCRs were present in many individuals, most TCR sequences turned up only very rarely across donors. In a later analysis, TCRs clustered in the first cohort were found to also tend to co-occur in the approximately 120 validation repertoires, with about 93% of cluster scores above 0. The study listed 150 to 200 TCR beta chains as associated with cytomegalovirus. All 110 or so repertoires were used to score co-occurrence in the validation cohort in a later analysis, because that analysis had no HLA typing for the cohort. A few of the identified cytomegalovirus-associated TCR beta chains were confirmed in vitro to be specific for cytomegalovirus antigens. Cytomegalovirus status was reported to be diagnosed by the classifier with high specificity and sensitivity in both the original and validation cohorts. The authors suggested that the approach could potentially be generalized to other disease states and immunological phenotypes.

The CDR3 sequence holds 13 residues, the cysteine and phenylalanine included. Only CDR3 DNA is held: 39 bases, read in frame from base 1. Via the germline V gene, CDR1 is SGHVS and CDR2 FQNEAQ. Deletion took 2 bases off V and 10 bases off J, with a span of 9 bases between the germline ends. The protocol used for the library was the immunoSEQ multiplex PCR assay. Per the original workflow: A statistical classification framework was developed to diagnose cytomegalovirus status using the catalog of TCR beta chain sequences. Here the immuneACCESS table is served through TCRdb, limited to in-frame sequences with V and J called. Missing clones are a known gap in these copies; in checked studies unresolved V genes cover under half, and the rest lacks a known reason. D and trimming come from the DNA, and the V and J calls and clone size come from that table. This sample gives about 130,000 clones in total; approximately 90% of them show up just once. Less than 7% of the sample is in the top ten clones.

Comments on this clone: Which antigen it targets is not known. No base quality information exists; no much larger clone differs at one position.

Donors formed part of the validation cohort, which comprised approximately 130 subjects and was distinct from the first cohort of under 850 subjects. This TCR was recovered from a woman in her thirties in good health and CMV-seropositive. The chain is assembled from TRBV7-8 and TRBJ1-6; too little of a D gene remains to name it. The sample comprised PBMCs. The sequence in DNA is TGTGCCAGCAGCTTAATGCTAAACTCACCCCTCCACTTT. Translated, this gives CASSLMLNSPLHF. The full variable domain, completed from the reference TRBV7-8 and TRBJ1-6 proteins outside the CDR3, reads GAGVSQSPRYKVAKRGQDVALRCDPISGHVSLFWYQQALGQGPEFLTYFQNEAQLDKSGLPSDRFFAERPEGSVSTLKIQRTQQEDSAVYLCASSLMLNSPLHFGNGTRLTVT.